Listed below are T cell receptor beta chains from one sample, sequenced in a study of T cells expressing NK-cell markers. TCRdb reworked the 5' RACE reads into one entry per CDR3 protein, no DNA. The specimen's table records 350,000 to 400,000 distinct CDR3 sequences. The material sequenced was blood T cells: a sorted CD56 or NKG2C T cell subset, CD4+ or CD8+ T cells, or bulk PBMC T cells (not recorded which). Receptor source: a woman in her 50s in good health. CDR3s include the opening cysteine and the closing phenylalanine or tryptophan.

CDR3aa: CSVEDRGLDTQYF
v_gene: TRBV29-1
j_gene: TRBJ2-3

CDR3aa: CASSYGASLSKLSYEQYF
v_gene: TRBV6-6
j_gene: TRBJ2-7

CDR3aa: CASSTIESSGGEQFF
v_gene: TRBV12-3/TRBV12-4
j_gene: TRBJ2-1

CDR3aa: CASSLGSAGTSQETQYF
v_gene: TRBV7-9
j_gene: TRBJ2-5

CDR3aa: CAITQPGPTYEQYF
v_gene: TRBV10-3
j_gene: TRBJ2-7

CDR3aa: CAWGTGIRYEQYF
v_gene: TRBV30
j_gene: TRBJ2-7

CDR3aa: CASSRGQANTGELFF
v_gene: TRBV10-1
j_gene: TRBJ2-2

CDR3aa: CASSRLAGVLETQYF
v_gene: TRBV3-1
j_gene: TRBJ2-5

CDR3aa: CASSPRTGASYEQYF
v_gene: TRBV7-6
j_gene: TRBJ2-7

CDR3aa: CSVGEGLIRVGQGATGELFF
v_gene: TRBV29-1
j_gene: TRBJ2-2

CDR3aa: CASSLAGTSLNEQFF
v_gene: TRBV5-1
j_gene: TRBJ2-1

CDR3aa: CASSLGVGADTQYF
v_gene: TRBV7-6
j_gene: TRBJ2-3

CDR3aa: CASSLTQVGELFF
v_gene: TRBV27
j_gene: TRBJ2-2

CDR3aa: CSARVPRGEQYF
v_gene: TRBV20-1
j_gene: TRBJ2-7

CDR3aa: CSVVAGTASWEQYF
v_gene: TRBV29-1
j_gene: TRBJ2-7

CDR3aa: CASRGAGDLSGELFF
v_gene: TRBV5-1
j_gene: TRBJ2-2

CDR3aa: CASSLRSAAADTQYF
v_gene: TRBV4-1
j_gene: TRBJ2-3

CDR3aa: CATSRARTSTMEQFF
v_gene: TRBV15
j_gene: TRBJ2-1

CDR3aa: CASSPFPRGRAPNEQFF
v_gene: TRBV7-9
j_gene: TRBJ2-1

CDR3aa: CASSFGLGQGNTGELFF
v_gene: TRBV7-9
j_gene: TRBJ2-2

CDR3aa: CASNDVAGGPGGELFF
v_gene: TRBV7-8
j_gene: TRBJ2-2

CDR3aa: CASSLGLSADTQYF
v_gene: TRBV12-3/TRBV12-4
j_gene: TRBJ2-3

CDR3aa: CASSLGRQGAVYGYTF
v_gene: TRBV12-3/TRBV12-4
j_gene: TRBJ1-2

CDR3aa: CASSPGLAGKETQYF
v_gene: TRBV3-1
j_gene: TRBJ2-5

CDR3aa: CASSQDIEAYGYTF
v_gene: TRBV4-1
j_gene: TRBJ1-2

CDR3aa: CASSQPSREGTKNIQYF
v_gene: TRBV4-1
j_gene: TRBJ2-4

CDR3aa: CASSVEGLHGYTF
v_gene: TRBV5-1
j_gene: TRBJ1-2

CDR3aa: CASSFGVSSGNTIYF
v_gene: TRBV7-8
j_gene: TRBJ1-3

CDR3aa: CASRFRLAGAFEQFF
v_gene: TRBV6-2/TRBV6-3
j_gene: TRBJ2-1

CDR3aa: CATEGGGEAFF
v_gene: TRBV7-9
j_gene: TRBJ1-1

CDR3aa: CSADGAEGYTF
v_gene: TRBV20-1
j_gene: TRBJ1-2